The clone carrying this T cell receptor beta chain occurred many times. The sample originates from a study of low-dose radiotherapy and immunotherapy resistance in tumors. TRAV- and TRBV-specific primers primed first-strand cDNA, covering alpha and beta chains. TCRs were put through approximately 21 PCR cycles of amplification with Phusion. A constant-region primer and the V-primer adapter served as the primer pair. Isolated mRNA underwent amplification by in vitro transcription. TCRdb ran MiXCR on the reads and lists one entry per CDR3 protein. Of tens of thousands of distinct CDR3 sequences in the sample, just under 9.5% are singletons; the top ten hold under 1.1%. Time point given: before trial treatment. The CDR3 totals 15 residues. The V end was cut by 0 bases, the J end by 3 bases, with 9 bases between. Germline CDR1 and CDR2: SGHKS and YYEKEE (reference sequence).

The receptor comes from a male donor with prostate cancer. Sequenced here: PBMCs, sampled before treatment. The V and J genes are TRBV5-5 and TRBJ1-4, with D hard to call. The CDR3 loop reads CASSLVGSSNEKLFF. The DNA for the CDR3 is TGTGCCAGCAGCTTGGTTGGCTCCTCTAATGAAAAACTGTTTTTT.